The 10 T cell receptor beta chains in this list originate from one sample, sequenced in a study of OX40 agonist ivuxolimab in advanced cancers. Here immunoSEQ multiplex PCR was the method, and the copy in TCRdb shows in-frame clones only, minus some. The profile shows 40,000 to 50,000 clones, approximately 86% of them singletons. The input for sequencing was CD4+ or CD8+ T cells sorted from blood, taken in a trial of the OX40 agonist ivuxolimab. Receptors were obtained from an adult with an advanced solid tumor such as melanoma, head and neck, liver or kidney cancer.

The J gene is TRBJ1-5, the V gene TRBV4-2; possibly TRBD1 for D (5 bases). There are 18 residues in the CDR3. Per germline, CDR1 LGHNA and CDR2 YNFKEQ. V was cut by 2 bases and J by 2 bases, with 19 bases left in between. DNA for the CDR3: TGTGCCAGCAGCCAAAACTGGAATAGGGAAGGGGGCAATCAGCCCCAGCATTTT. The encoded protein is CASSQNWNREGGNQPQHF.

The chain links TRBV7-8 to TRBJ2-1; no firm D call. The CDR3 is 15 residues long. Germline-derived CDR1 and CDR2 are SGHVS and FQNEAQ. Trimming removed 1 base at V and 0 bases at J, with 7 bases between. The DNA for the CDR3 is TGTGCCAGCAGCTTAGTTAGCTCCTCCTACAATGAGCAGTTCTTC. Protein sequence: CASSLVSSSYNEQFF.

Worth noting for this clone: The sample contains more than one DNA sequence encoding this CDR3. CDR3 sequence (DNA): TGTGCCAGCAGTCGTCCCGGGACAGCTGAGAGCCAGCAGTACTTC. Protein: CASSRPGTAESQQYF. The rearrangement joins TRBV11-2 to TRBJ2-7; 7 nucleotides match TRBD1. Germline V gene sequence: CDR1 SGHAT, CDR2 FQNNGV. V shed 6 bases and J 8 bases; nucleotides not matched to a gene: 16. The CDR3 sequence is 15 residues long.

Judged by abundance, this clone is medium-sized. V usage is TRBV11-2 and J usage is TRBJ2-7; D remains ambiguous. V was pared by 3 bases and J by 3 bases, with 9 bases between. This CDR3 is built from 13 residues. Germline V gives CDR1 SGHAT, CDR2 FQNNGV. CDR3 bases: TGTGCCAGCAGCTTTGACCTTGGCTACGAGCAGTACTTC. Its translation: CASSFDLGYEQYF.

As concerns this clone: Within the sample, other DNA sequences also encode this same CDR3. CDR3 in DNA: TGTGCCAGCAGCGTAAGCCGGAATGGCTACACCTTC. Encoded protein: CASSVSRNGYTF. The V and J genes are TRBV9 and TRBJ1-2; no clear D. V lost 1 base and J lost 6, with 7 bases in between. The CDR3 is made up of 12 amino acids. Germline CDR1 and CDR2: SGDLS and YYNGEE.

This rearrangement joins TRBV6-5 to TRBJ2-1, with a weak D call TRBD1 (6 bases). The CDR3 contains 15 residues. The germline V gene has CDR1 MNHEY and CDR2 SVGAGI. V was shortened by 0 bases and J by 4 bases, with 10 bases between the two germline ends. CDR3 nucleotides: TGTGCCAGCAGTTACTCCCAGGGGCCATACAATGAGCAGTTCTTC. Protein sequence: CASSYSQGPYNEQFF.

The chain recombines TRBV6-7 with TRBJ1-6; D might be TRBD1 (6 bases). TRBV6-7 is identified as an open reading frame with a role that is uncertain. Trimming removed 5 bases at V and 0 bases at J, with 14 bases between. The CDR3 is 17 amino acids. The CDR3 DNA sequence: TGTGCCAGCAGTAGATCCCGGGACAACTCCTATAATTCACCCCTCCACTTT. It is translated as CASSRSRDNSYNSPLHF.

This chain links TRBV7-6 with TRBJ1-4; the D is unclear. In germline, CDR1 is SGHVS, CDR2 FNYEAQ. The length of the CDR3 is 17 residues. Deletions cut 3 bases from V and 3 bases from J, with 17 bases between. The CDR3 nucleotides read TGTGCCAGCAGCTTTGATAGCCGCGGCGGAGCTAATGAAAAACTGTTTTTT. Amino acid sequence: CASSFDSRGGANEKLFF.

The V call is TRBV7-7, the J call TRBJ2-1; 8 bases map to TRBD1. Germline V gene data show CDR1 as SSHAT and CDR2 as FNYEAQ (reference sequence). V lost 2 bases and J lost 7; bases outside the gene matches: 1. The CDR3 contains 13 residues. The CDR3 DNA sequence: TGTGCCAGCAGCTTAAACAGGGGGAATGAGCAGTTCTTC. It specifies CASSLNRGNEQFF.

The V and J genes are TRBV28 and TRBJ2-3; 8 bases align to TRBD2. This CDR3 comprises 15 residues. V gave up 5 bases and J gave up 1 base; unmatched junction bases: 5. The germline V gene encodes CDR1 MDHEN and CDR2 SYDVKM. The CDR3 DNA is TGTGCCAGCAGTGAGCGGGAGTCAGGCACAGATACGCAGTATTTT. This sequence encodes CASSERESGTDTQYF. Full variable domain (rest looked up from reference TRBV28 and TRBJ2-3): DVKVTQSSRYLVKRTGEKVFLECVQDMDHENMFWYRQDPGLGLRLIYFSYDVKMKEKGDIPEGYSVSREKKERFSLILESASTNQTSMYLCASSERESGTDTQYFGPGTRLTVL.